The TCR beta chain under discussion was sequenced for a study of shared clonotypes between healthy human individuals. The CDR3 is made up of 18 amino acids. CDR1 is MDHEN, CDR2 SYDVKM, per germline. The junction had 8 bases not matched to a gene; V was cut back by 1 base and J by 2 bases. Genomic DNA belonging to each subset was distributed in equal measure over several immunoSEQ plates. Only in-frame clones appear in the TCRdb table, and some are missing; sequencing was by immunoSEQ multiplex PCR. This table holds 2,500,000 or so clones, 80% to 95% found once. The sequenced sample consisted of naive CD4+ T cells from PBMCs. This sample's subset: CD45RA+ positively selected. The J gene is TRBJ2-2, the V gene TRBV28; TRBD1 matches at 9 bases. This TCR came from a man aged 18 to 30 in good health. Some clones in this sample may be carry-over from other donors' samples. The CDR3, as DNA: TGTGCCAGCAGTTTATTTCGACAGGGGGTATTAAACACCGGGGAGCTGTTTTTT. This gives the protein CASSLFRQGVLNTGELFF.